These 27 T cell receptor beta chains were all obtained from the same sample, sequenced in a study of response to subunit inactivated influenza vaccine. Each CDR3 protein is one row after TCRdb ran MiXCR on the RT-PCR reads. The sample carries hundreds of thousands of distinct CDR3 sequences, around 9.9% recorded once. The material sequenced was PBMCs from blood, taken about 40 days after vaccination. These receptors were taken from a man aged 45 to 65 who received an inactivated influenza vaccine.

The J gene is TRBJ2-1, the V gene TRBV9; possible D gene TRBD1, 6 bases. Germline V gene lookup returns CDR1 SGDLS and CDR2 YYNGEE. V gave up 0 bases and J gave up 10 bases, with 14 bases separating them. The CDR3 loop spans 14 amino acids. The CDR3: CASSVEMTGIEQFF. The DNA for the CDR3 is TGTGCCAGCAGCGTAGAGATGACAGGAATCGAGCAGTTCTTC.

With respect to this clonotype: The junction departs from germline at one end; a sequencing error may be responsible. The chain couples TRBV5-6 to TRBJ2-6; D call uncertain. CDR3 length equals 16 residues. Germline assignment: CDR1 SGHDT and CDR2 YYEEEE. CDR3: CTSSFVAVKLINVLTF. CDR3 nucleotide sequence: TGTACCAGCAGCTTCGTGGCCGTCAAACTTATCAACGTCCTGACTTTC.

A few counts support this clonotype. The chain carries TRBV4-3 and TRBJ2-2; D possibly corresponds to TRBD1 (6 bases). Germline CDR1 reads LGHNA; CDR2 reads YSLEER. The CDR3 sequence is 16 residues long. Trimming left V 0 bases short and J 5 bases short, with 13 bases between. The CDR3 coding sequence is TGCGCCAGCAGCCAAGACAGGGGTTGGGAAACCGGGGAGCTGTTTTTT. This gives the protein CASSQDRGWETGELFF.

This clonotype was counted many times. J is TRBJ2-1 and V is TRBV5-1, with unresolved D. The CDR3 contains 14 residues. V gave up 0 bases and J gave up 4 bases, with 8 bases separating them. Looked up from germline, CDR1 is SGHRS and CDR2 is YFSETQ. CDR3 sequence reads: CASSLDAGYNEQFF. The CDR3, as DNA: TGCGCCAGCAGCTTGGATGCTGGTTACAATGAGCAGTTCTTC.

This chain connects TRBV7-9 to TRBJ2-7; TRBD2 aligns across 10 bases. CDR3 length: 14 amino acids. With 4 bases clipped from V and 3 bases from J, the junction kept 3 bases outside the gene matches. Germline V gene sequence: CDR1 SEHNR, CDR2 FQNEAQ (reference sequence). The CDR3 nucleotides are TGTGCCAGCAGCTCTTCTAGCGGGAGCTACGAGCAGTACTTC. Translated, it gives CASSSSSGSYEQYF.

CDR3 sequence: CASSLGTGGGYGYTF. In nucleotides, the CDR3 is TGTGCCAGCAGCTTGGGGACAGGGGGGGGCTATGGCTACACCTTC. This chain uses TRBV11-2 with TRBJ1-2; TRBD1 matches at 11 bases. CDR3 length: 15 residues. The V gene's germline CDR1 is SGHAT and CDR2 FQNNGV. Germline trimming cut 3 bases from V and 4 bases from J; bases unmatched to any gene: 4.

The chain employs TRBV6-5 and TRBJ1-3, with 8 bases that match TRBD1. V was clipped by 0 bases and J by 2 bases; unmatched bases: 3. In germline, CDR1 is MNHEY, CDR2 SVGAGI. The CDR3 covers 16 residues. This CDR3 reads CASSYSFRGPGNTIYF. CDR3 coding DNA: TGTGCCAGCAGTTACTCGTTCAGGGGGCCTGGAAACACCATATATTTT.

The chain joins TRBV10-3 to TRBJ2-2; a possible D gene is TRBD1 (6 bases). This CDR3 contains 15 residues. The V gene lost 6 bases and the J gene lost 1 base, with 12 bases spanning the gap. CDR1 and CDR2 (germline): ENHRY, SYGVKD. CDR3 coding DNA: TGTGCCATCAGCCCAGGGGTCCTGAACACCGGGGAGCTGTTTTTT. This sequence encodes CAISPGVLNTGELFF.

V gene TRBV20-1 combines with J gene TRBJ1-6; 12 nucleotides agree with TRBD1. The length of the CDR3 is 14 residues. V lost 6 bases, J lost 6 bases, and 3 bases stayed unmatched. Germline CDR1 reads DFQATT; CDR2 reads SNEGSKA (reference sequence). The CDR3 protein is CSAGDRGLNSPLHF. CDR3 in DNA: TGCAGTGCGGGGGACAGGGGGCTTAATTCACCCCTCCACTTT.

This clonotype was picked up many times. The V gene is TRBV29-1, the J gene TRBJ2-3; D uncertain. Germline values: CDR1 SQVTM, CDR2 ANQGSEA. This CDR3 spans 13 amino acids. V was cut by 1 base and J by 2 bases, with 7 bases left in between. The CDR3 spells CSVEGRYTDTQYF. CDR3 nucleotide sequence: TGCAGCGTTGAAGGTCGGTACACAGATACGCAGTATTTT.

The table lists this clonotype with many counts. The chain recombines TRBV7-8 with TRBJ2-7; no clear D. The CDR3 covers 15 residues. Per germline, CDR1 SGHVS and CDR2 FQNEAQ. Trimming took off 1 base at V and 4 bases at J, with 14 bases between the two ends. DNA for the CDR3: TGTGCCAGCAGCTTAGGAGACGTGACATCGTACGAGCAGTACTTC. It codes for CASSLGDVTSYEQYF.

This clonotype was seen only a few times. V and J are TRBV6-5 and TRBJ2-5; TRBD2 agrees at 7 bases. Germline lookup yields CDR1 MNHEY and CDR2 SVGAGI. The CDR3 is 15 amino acids. Losses at the gene ends were 2 bases for V and 5 bases for J; bases not matched to a gene: 8. The CDR3 region has the DNA TGTGCCAGCAGTTACCGGACCTTGGGAGGGGAGACCCAGTACTTC. This gives the protein CASSYRTLGGETQYF.

This clonotype has a count of ten or more. The V and J genes are TRBV20-1 and TRBJ2-3, with 7 bases that match TRBD2. Germline CDR1 reads DFQATT; CDR2 reads SNEGSKA (reference sequence). V dropped 6 bases and J dropped 3; count of bases not matched to a gene: 6. The CDR3 is 13 amino acids. CDR3 protein: CSAVSGKTDTQYF. CDR3 nucleotide sequence: TGCAGTGCGGTGAGCGGGAAAACAGATACGCAGTATTTT.

In its sample, this clonotype was seen many times. This chain links TRBV24-1 with TRBJ2-2; 10 bases line up with TRBD1. Per germline, CDR1 KGHDR and CDR2 SFDVKD. The CDR3 covers 17 residues. Germline trimming cut 4 bases from V and 6 bases from J; bases unmatched to any gene: 10. The CDR3 DNA follows: TGTGCCACCAGTGACGAGACAGGGGGCATAAGGTCCGGGGAGCTGTTTTTT. Encoded protein: CATSDETGGIRSGELFF.

The chain uses TRBV6-2 or TRBV6-3 and TRBJ2-7; no clear D. Trimming pared 3 bases from V and 6 bases from J, leaving 18 bases between. Per the germline V gene, CDR1 is MNHEY and CDR2 is SVGEGT. This CDR3 has 15 residues. The chain's CDR3 is CASSYFWPNTLEQYF. The CDR3 DNA is TGTGCCAGCAGTTATTTTTGGCCAAATACCCTCGAGCAGTACTTC.

The gene calls are TRBV29-1 and TRBJ2-2, with TRBD1 matching 7 bases. The CDR3 spans 14 residues. From germline, CDR1 is SQVTM and CDR2 ANQGSEA. Losses at the gene ends were 4 bases for V and 5 bases for J; bases not matched to a gene: 7. The CDR3 DNA is TGCAGCGTTGCTCAGGGGGTAGGAACCGGGGAGCTGTTTTTT. It translates to CSVAQGVGTGELFF.

The chain couples TRBV5-1 to TRBJ2-7; 7 bases agree with TRBD1. Germline trimming cut 2 bases from V and 3 bases from J; bases unmatched to any gene: 5. Looked up from germline, CDR1 is SGHRS and CDR2 is YFSETQ. This CDR3 has 14 residues. The CDR3 is CASSFFRDSYEQYF. For the CDR3, the DNA is TGCGCCAGCAGCTTTTTCCGGGACAGCTACGAGCAGTACTTC.

This chain connects TRBV24-1 to TRBJ1-5; 7 positions agree with TRBD1. This CDR3 spans 14 amino acids. Germline V gene lookup returns CDR1 KGHDR and CDR2 SFDVKD. Germline trimming cut 4 bases from V and 4 bases from J; bases unmatched to any gene: 3. CDR3 protein: CATSDSGQNQPQHF. In DNA form, the CDR3 reads TGTGCCACCAGTGACTCGGGACAGAATCAGCCCCAGCATTTT.

The chain is built from TRBV7-8 and TRBJ1-4; D unclear. Germline CDR1 and CDR2: SGHVS and FQNEAQ. The V end was cut by 3 bases, the J end by 7 bases, with 15 bases between. The CDR3 has 15 amino acids. DNA for the CDR3: TGTGCCAGCAGCTTGTTCCCGCTAGTAGGTGAAAAACTGTTTTTT. Its protein product is CASSLFPLVGEKLFF.

The chain is built from TRBV24-1 and TRBJ2-1, with 12 bases matching TRBD2. The CDR3 is 14 residues long. In germline, CDR1 is KGHDR, CDR2 SFDVKD. V gave up 7 bases and J gave up 9 bases; unmatched junction bases: 6. The DNA for the CDR3 is TGTGCCACCAGCGCGACTAGCGGGAGAGCTGAGCAGTTCTTC. Amino acids: CATSATSGRAEQFF.

This clonotype has a count of ten or more. The chain uses TRBV4-1 and TRBJ2-7; D perhaps matches TRBD1 (6 bases). Germline V lookup: CDR1 MGHRA, CDR2 YSYEKL. Trimming cost V 1 base and J 1 base, with 14 bases left between them. The CDR3 covers 16 residues. The CDR3 region has the DNA TGCGCCAGCAGCCAAGTCTCGGCAGGGGCTTCCTACGAGCAGTACTTC. It encodes CASSQVSAGASYEQYF.

The gene calls are TRBV12-3 or TRBV12-4 and TRBJ2-3; no firm D call. V was cut by 7 bases and J by 2 bases, with 13 bases left in between. CDR3 size: 14 residues. The CDR3 nucleotides read TGTGCCAGCACCTCACCGGTGGACACAGATACGCAGTATTTT. As protein: CASTSPVDTDTQYF.

The chain combines TRBV18 with TRBJ2-7, with TRBD2 matching 9 bases. Unmatched junction bases numbered 13, after V lost 4 bases and J lost 0 bases. The CDR3 runs 18 residues. Germline V lookup: CDR1 KGHSH, CDR2 LQKENI. The CDR3 here is CASSLPPSAGGNSYEQYF. The CDR3 DNA is TGTGCCAGCTCACTCCCTCCGTCAGCGGGAGGAAACTCCTACGAGCAGTACTTC. The variable domain in full, completed from reference TRBV18 and TRBJ2-7, reads NAGVMQNPRHLVRRRGQEARLRCSPMKGHSHVYWYRQLPEEGLKFMVYLQKENIIDESGMPKERFSAEFPKEGPSILRIQQVVRGDSAAYFCASSLPPSAGGNSYEQYFGPGTRLTVT.

This chain connects TRBV12-3 or TRBV12-4 to TRBJ2-3; TRBD1 matches 12 bases. This CDR3 comprises 15 residues. V dropped 6 bases and J dropped 6; count of bases not matched to a gene: 7. The chain's CDR3 is CASSHLGQGADTQYF. The CDR3 coding sequence is TGTGCCAGCAGCCACCTGGGACAGGGGGCTGATACGCAGTATTTT.

A few counts support this clonotype. The genes are TRBV27 and TRBJ2-2; D is uncertain. The ends were cut back, 7 bases at V and 3 bases at J, with 15 bases in the middle. The germline V gene has CDR1 MNHEY and CDR2 SMNVEV (reference sequence). The CDR3 is made up of 15 amino acids. The CDR3 DNA sequence: TGTGCCAGCATGTGGCTGGCGACGCACACCGGGGAGCTGTTTTTT. It is translated as CASMWLATHTGELFF.

Only a few counts were recorded for this clonotype. The chain joins TRBV2 to TRBJ2-2; TRBD1 agrees at 11 bases. The trim removed 6 bases at V and 5 bases at J, leaving 5 bases unmatched. Germline loops: CDR1 SNHLY, CDR2 FYNNEI. The CDR3 is made up of 15 amino acids. CDR3 sequence (DNA): TGTGCCAGCAGGTGGACAGGGGGCGGAACCGGGGAGCTGTTTTTT. Translating gives CASRWTGGGTGELFF.

The V gene is TRBV4-3, the J gene TRBJ1-4, with D possibly TRBD1 on 5 matching bases. Germline CDR1 LGHNA, CDR2 YSLEER. The CDR3 length is 16 residues. Trimming cost V 2 bases and J 6 bases, with 16 bases left between them. DNA for the CDR3: TGCGCCAGCAGCCAACAAACAGGAATATTCGATGAAAAACTGTTTTTT. This gives the protein CASSQQTGIFDEKLFF.